This T cell receptor beta chain was retrieved from a study of neoadjuvant anti-PD-1 for oral cavity cancer. Study-wide background: Around day 43, patients without progression received a fourth nivolumab dose before surgery.

Assay used: immunoSEQ multiplex PCR; TCRdb lists only in-frame clones, some missing. The sample carries over 13,000 clones, roughly 70% recorded once. The time point was: after neoadjuvant nivolumab, at surgical resection. Patients had HPV-negative, locally advanced oral cavity squamous cell carcinoma. Germline lookup yields CDR1 SGHAT and CDR2 FQNNGV. V was pared by 5 bases and J by 7 bases, with 17 bases between. The CDR3 totals 14 residues. This chain uses TRBV11-2 with TRBJ1-2; D may be TRBD1 (6 bases). This specimen was PBMCs, taken after nivolumab (anti-PD-1) treatment. The clonotype comes from a person aged 35-79 years with oral cavity squamous cell carcinoma. The CDR3: CASSRNPQGSGYTF. The DNA of the CDR3 is TGTGCCAGCAGCCGAAATCCACAGGGCTCTGGCTACACCTTC.